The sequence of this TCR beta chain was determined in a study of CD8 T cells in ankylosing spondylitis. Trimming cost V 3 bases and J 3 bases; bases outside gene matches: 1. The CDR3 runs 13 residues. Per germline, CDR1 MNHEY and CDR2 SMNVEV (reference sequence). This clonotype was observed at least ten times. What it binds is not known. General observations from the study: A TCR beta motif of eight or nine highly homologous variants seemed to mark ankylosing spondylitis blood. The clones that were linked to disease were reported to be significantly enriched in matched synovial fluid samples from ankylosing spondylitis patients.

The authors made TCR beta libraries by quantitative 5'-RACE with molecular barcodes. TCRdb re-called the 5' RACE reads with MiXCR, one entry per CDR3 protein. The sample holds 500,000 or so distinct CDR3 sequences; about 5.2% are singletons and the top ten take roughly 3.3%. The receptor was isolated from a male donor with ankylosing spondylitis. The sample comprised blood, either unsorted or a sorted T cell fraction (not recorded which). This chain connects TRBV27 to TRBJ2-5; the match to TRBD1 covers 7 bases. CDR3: CASSFQGEETQYF. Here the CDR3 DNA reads TGTGCCAGCAGTTTTCAGGGGGAAGAGACCCAGTACTTC.